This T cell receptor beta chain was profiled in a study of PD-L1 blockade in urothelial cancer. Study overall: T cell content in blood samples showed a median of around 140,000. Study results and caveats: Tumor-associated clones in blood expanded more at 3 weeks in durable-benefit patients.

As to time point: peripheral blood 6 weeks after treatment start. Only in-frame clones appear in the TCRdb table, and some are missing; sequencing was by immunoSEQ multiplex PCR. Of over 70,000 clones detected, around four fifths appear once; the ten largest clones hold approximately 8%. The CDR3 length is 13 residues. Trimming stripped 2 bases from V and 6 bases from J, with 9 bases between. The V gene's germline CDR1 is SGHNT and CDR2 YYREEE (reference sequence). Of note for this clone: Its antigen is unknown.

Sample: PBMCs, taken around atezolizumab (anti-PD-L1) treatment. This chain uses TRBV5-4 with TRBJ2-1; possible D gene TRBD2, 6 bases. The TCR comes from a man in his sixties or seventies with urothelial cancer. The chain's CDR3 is CASSFGTVNEQFF. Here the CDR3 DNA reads TGTGCCAGCAGCTTCGGGACTGTCAATGAGCAGTTCTTC.